This TCR beta chain was obtained from a study of CD8 T cells in ankylosing spondylitis. Study-wide results and caveats: Seemingly characteristic of ankylosing spondylitis blood was a TCR beta motif consisting of roughly 8 highly homologous variants. Previous work reported some of these motif variants in the synovial fluid and blood of reactive arthritis. Within peripheral blood, clones linked to disease were CD8+ and relatively rare.

The table lists this clonotype with many counts. No antigen is known for it. Each CDR3 protein is one row after TCRdb ran MiXCR on the 5' RACE reads. The sample has fewer than 500,000 distinct CDR3 sequences, roughly 25% seen once. Germline V gives CDR1 DFQATT, CDR2 SNEGSKA (reference sequence). V shed 3 bases and J 6 bases; nucleotides not matched to a gene: 0. CDR3 size: 12 residues. The sequencing input was blood, either unsorted or a sorted T cell fraction (not recorded which). This TCR came from a male donor with ankylosing spondylitis. The genes are TRBV20-1 and TRBJ1-2, with TRBD1 matching 11 bases. CDR3 amino acids: CSARDRGHGYTF. In DNA form, the CDR3 reads TGCAGTGCTAGGGACAGGGGGCATGGCTACACCTTC.